This T cell receptor (beta chain) was captured in a study of breast tumors, draining lymph nodes, adjacent tissues. TCRdb passed the multiplex PCR reads through MiXCR, listing each CDR3 protein once. In the table there are approximately 23,000 distinct CDR3 sequences, around 68% of which are singletons. CDR1 is GTSNPN and CDR2 is SVGIG in the germline V gene (reference sequence). The length of the CDR3 is 12 residues. V dropped 4 bases and J dropped 4 bases, with 8 bases sitting between them. The table lists this clonotype with a count of one. Its antigen is as yet unknown. Study-wide points: Tumors had less TCR diversity than lymph nodes, more than nontumor tissue. That most tumor T cells come from lymph nodes remained unproven. The data were judged consistent with most tumor T cells coming from lymph node and expanding in tumor.

This chain connects TRBV30 to TRBJ1-3; no clear D gene. The source is a female donor with breast cancer. Some clones in this sample may be carry-over from other donors' samples. Sequencing input: tumor-adjacent breast tissue. This CDR3 reads CAWNPGGNTIYF. In nucleotides, the CDR3 is TGTGCCTGGAATCCGGGAGGAAACACCATATATTTT.